The rows below give T cell receptor beta chains drawn from one sample of a study of cytomegalovirus exposure and HLA in healthy donors. The protocol was immunoSEQ multiplex PCR, while the TCRdb copy is restricted to in-frame clones and leaves out a portion. Here the sample spans hundreds of thousands of clones, just over 70% being singletons. Specimen: PBMCs. These TCRs come from a female donor in good health and CMV-seronegative. The CDR3 runs from the conserved cysteine through the conserved F or W. The D gene is left open where the match is weak. Clone size, where shown, is once, few, many, or a class for clones that have expanded.

V gene: TRBV2; CDR3 length: 15; D gene: TRBD1; clone size: .; J gene: TRBJ2-1; CDR3 protein: CASRFDRGEYNEQFF; CDR3 DNA: TGTGCCAGCAGGTTTGACAGGGGGGAATACAATGAGCAGTTCTTC
V gene: TRBV28; CDR3 length: 14; D gene: .; clone size: .; J gene: TRBJ1-2; CDR3 protein: CASSLTGAYYGYTF; CDR3 DNA: TGTGCCAGCAGTTTGACAGGTGCTTACTATGGCTACACCTTC
V gene: TRBV9; CDR3 length: 14; D gene: TRBD2; clone size: .; J gene: TRBJ2-1; CDR3 protein: CASSVASGSTEQFF; CDR3 DNA: TGTGCCAGCAGCGTTGCTAGCGGGAGTACTGAGCAGTTCTTC
V gene: TRBV28; CDR3 length: 14; D gene: TRBD1; clone size: .; J gene: TRBJ2-7; CDR3 protein: CASSFGQGPYEQYF; CDR3 DNA: TGTGCCAGCAGTTTCGGACAGGGTCCCTACGAGCAGTACTTC
V gene: TRBV7-9; CDR3 length: 14; D gene: TRBD1; clone size: .; J gene: TRBJ1-5; CDR3 protein: CASSLQGDNQPQHF; CDR3 DNA: TGTGCCAGCAGCTTACAGGGGGACAATCAGCCCCAGCATTTT
V gene: TRBV9; CDR3 length: 16; D gene: TRBD1; clone size: .; J gene: TRBJ2-7; CDR3 protein: CASSALPTGQSYEQYF; CDR3 DNA: TGTGCCAGCAGCGCCTTACCGACGGGACAGTCCTACGAGCAGTACTTC
V gene: TRBV4-1; CDR3 length: 14; D gene: .; clone size: .; J gene: TRBJ2-1; CDR3 protein: CASSQEGDYNEQFF; CDR3 DNA: TGCGCCAGCAGCCAAGAGGGCGATTACAATGAGCAGTTCTTC
V gene: TRBV7-2; CDR3 length: 15; D gene: TRBD1; clone size: .; J gene: TRBJ2-7; CDR3 protein: CASSLVWDRYTKQYF; CDR3 DNA: TGTGCCAGCAGCTTAGTATGGGACAGATATACGAAGCAGTACTTC
V gene: TRBV6-5; CDR3 length: 16; D gene: TRBD1; clone size: once; J gene: TRBJ1-1; CDR3 protein: CASSYSGTGKNTEAFF; CDR3 DNA: TGTGCCAGCAGTTACTCCGGGACAGGGAAGAACACTGAAGCTTTCTTT
V gene: TRBV5-6; CDR3 length: 13; D gene: .; clone size: .; J gene: TRBJ2-1; CDR3 protein: CASMTGRLTEQFF; CDR3 DNA: TGTGCCAGCATGACGGGTCGCCTTACTGAGCAGTTCTTC
V gene: TRBV4-1; CDR3 length: 14; D gene: .; clone size: once; J gene: TRBJ2-7; CDR3 protein: CASSQDYRAGEQYF; CDR3 DNA: TGCGCCAGCAGCCAAGATTACAGGGCGGGCGAGCAGTACTTC
V gene: TRBV6-6; CDR3 length: 13; D gene: .; clone size: .; J gene: TRBJ1-6; CDR3 protein: CASGNIGNSPLHF; CDR3 DNA: TGTGCCAGCGGAAACATCGGGAATTCACCCCTCCACTTT
V gene: TRBV29-1; CDR3 length: 11; D gene: .; clone size: .; J gene: TRBJ1-1; CDR3 protein: CSVEPVTEAFF; CDR3 DNA: TGCAGCGTTGAACCAGTAACTGAAGCTTTCTTT
V gene: TRBV10-3; CDR3 length: 13; D gene: .; clone size: few; J gene: TRBJ1-1; CDR3 protein: CAISPTGNTEAFF; CDR3 DNA: TGTGCCATCAGCCCGACAGGGAACACTGAAGCTTTCTTT
V gene: TRBV27; CDR3 length: 14; D gene: .; clone size: .; J gene: TRBJ2-7; CDR3 protein: CASSSSVVGVEQYF; CDR3 DNA: TGTGCCAGCAGTTCCTCCGTAGTCGGGGTCGAGCAGTACTTC
V gene: TRBV9; CDR3 length: 15; D gene: .; clone size: .; J gene: TRBJ2-1; CDR3 protein: CASSLSGSSYNEQFF; CDR3 DNA: TGTGCCAGCAGCCTTAGCGGAAGCTCCTACAATGAGCAGTTCTTC
V gene: TRBV2; CDR3 length: 15; D gene: .; clone size: .; J gene: TRBJ2-7; CDR3 protein: CASSEVGASGNEQYF; CDR3 DNA: TGTGCCAGCAGTGAAGTGGGAGCCAGCGGCAACGAGCAGTACTTC
V gene: TRBV5-1; CDR3 length: 14; D gene: TRBD2; clone size: .; J gene: TRBJ2-3; CDR3 protein: CASSLTSGTDTQYF; CDR3 DNA: TGCGCCAGCAGCTTGACTAGCGGAACAGATACGCAGTATTTT
V gene: TRBV4-1; CDR3 length: 15; D gene: .; clone size: .; J gene: TRBJ1-2; CDR3 protein: CASSQVDQTRYGYTF; CDR3 DNA: TGCGCCAGCAGCCAAGTCGACCAGACTAGATATGGCTACACCTTC
V gene: TRBV28; CDR3 length: 14; D gene: .; clone size: .; J gene: TRBJ2-7; CDR3 protein: CASSPVSGSYEQYF; CDR3 DNA: TGTGCCAGCAGTCCCGTATCCGGCTCCTACGAGCAGTACTTC
V gene: TRBV25-1; CDR3 length: 16; D gene: .; clone size: .; J gene: TRBJ2-1; CDR3 protein: CASSVARLAKNNEQFF; CDR3 DNA: TGTGCCAGCAGTGTTGCGCGGCTAGCGAAAAACAATGAGCAGTTCTTC
V gene: TRBV7-2; CDR3 length: 16; D gene: TRBD2; clone size: once; J gene: TRBJ2-7; CDR3 protein: CASSPPLLAGVFEQYF; CDR3 DNA: TGTGCCAGCAGCCCCCCCCTCCTAGCGGGAGTTTTCGAGCAGTACTTC
V gene: TRBV4-1; CDR3 length: 18; D gene: TRBD1; clone size: .; J gene: TRBJ1-5; CDR3 protein: CASSQVVGSGQGTEPQHF; CDR3 DNA: TGCGCCAGCAGCCAAGTTGTCGGTTCGGGACAGGGGACGGAGCCCCAGCATTTT
V gene: TRBV14; CDR3 length: 14; D gene: .; clone size: .; J gene: TRBJ2-7; CDR3 protein: CASSETGSPHEQYF; CDR3 DNA: TGTGCCAGCAGCGAAACAGGGTCGCCCCACGAGCAGTACTTC
V gene: TRBV10-2; CDR3 length: 13; D gene: TRBD2; clone size: .; J gene: TRBJ2-1; CDR3 protein: CASSGLAGGGQFF; CDR3 DNA: TGCGCCAGCAGCGGACTAGCGGGAGGGGGGCAGTTCTTC
V gene: TRBV6-5; CDR3 length: 14; D gene: .; clone size: few; J gene: TRBJ1-5; CDR3 protein: CASKPGLSNQPQHF; CDR3 DNA: TGTGCCAGCAAACCGGGTTTGAGCAATCAGCCCCAGCATTTT
V gene: TRBV14; CDR3 length: 15; D gene: .; clone size: .; J gene: TRBJ1-4; CDR3 protein: CASSRRTGGNEKLFF; CDR3 DNA: TGTGCCAGCAGCCGCCGGACGGGGGGAAATGAAAAACTGTTTTTT
V gene: TRBV27; CDR3 length: 16; D gene: TRBD2; clone size: few; J gene: TRBJ2-3; CDR3 protein: CASSLRGGTGTDTQYF; CDR3 DNA: TGTGCCAGCAGTTTACGGGGGGGAACGGGCACAGATACGCAGTATTTT
V gene: TRBV7-9; CDR3 length: 18; D gene: .; clone size: .; J gene: TRBJ1-2; CDR3 protein: CASSLANRVGREDYGYTF; CDR3 DNA: TGTGCCAGCAGCTTAGCGAACAGGGTAGGGCGCGAGGACTATGGCTACACCTTC
V gene: TRBV6-1; CDR3 length: 14; D gene: TRBD2; clone size: .; J gene: TRBJ2-7; CDR3 protein: CASGPTSGSIEQYF; CDR3 DNA: TGTGCCAGCGGACCGACTAGCGGGAGTATCGAGCAGTACTTC
V gene: TRBV30; CDR3 length: 12; D gene: TRBD1; clone size: .; J gene: TRBJ2-3; CDR3 protein: CAWDRGTDTQYF; CDR3 DNA: TGTGCCTGGGACAGGGGCACAGATACGCAGTATTTT
V gene: TRBV27; CDR3 length: 17; D gene: .; clone size: few; J gene: TRBJ2-4; CDR3 protein: CASSPRESQASQNIQYF; CDR3 DNA: TGTGCCAGCAGTCCCCGTGAGAGCCAGGCATCCCAAAACATTCAGTACTTC
V gene: TRBV6-1; CDR3 length: 15; D gene: .; clone size: .; J gene: TRBJ1-4; CDR3 protein: CASSRDTATNEKLFF; CDR3 DNA: TGTGCCAGCAGCCGGGACACCGCAACTAATGAAAAACTGTTTTTT
V gene: TRBV5-1; CDR3 length: 15; D gene: TRBD2; clone size: .; J gene: TRBJ2-7; CDR3 protein: CASSLSGRDFGEQYF; CDR3 DNA: TGCGCCAGCAGCTTAAGCGGGAGAGATTTTGGCGAGCAGTACTTC
V gene: TRBV18; CDR3 length: 14; D gene: .; clone size: once; J gene: TRBJ1-2; CDR3 protein: CASSPDGANYGYTF; CDR3 DNA: TGTGCCAGCTCACCAGACGGAGCTAACTATGGCTACACCTTC
V gene: TRBV5-1; CDR3 length: 15; D gene: .; clone size: .; J gene: TRBJ2-1; CDR3 protein: CASSVSLYSYNEQFF; CDR3 DNA: TGCGCCAGCAGCGTGAGCCTGTACTCCTACAATGAGCAGTTCTTC
V gene: TRBV9; CDR3 length: 18; D gene: .; clone size: .; J gene: TRBJ2-6; CDR3 protein: CASSWGAGGTSGANVLTF; CDR3 DNA: TGTGCCAGCAGTTGGGGGGCAGGGGGAACGTCTGGGGCCAACGTCCTGACTTTC
V gene: TRBV28; CDR3 length: 15; D gene: .; clone size: few; J gene: TRBJ2-3; CDR3 protein: CASSLEDGNTDTQYF; CDR3 DNA: TGTGCCAGCAGTTTGGAGGACGGAAACACAGATACGCAGTATTTT
V gene: TRBV4-1; CDR3 length: 15; D gene: .; clone size: .; J gene: TRBJ2-5; CDR3 protein: CASRRLASPQETQYF; CDR3 DNA: TGCGCCAGCCGCCGGTTGGCTAGCCCACAAGAGACCCAGTACTTC
V gene: TRBV5-1; CDR3 length: 13; D gene: TRBD1; clone size: .; J gene: TRBJ2-7; CDR3 protein: CASSSSTGSEQYF; CDR3 DNA: TGCGCCAGCAGCTCCTCGACAGGGAGCGAGCAGTACTTC
V gene: TRBV5-6; CDR3 length: 14; D gene: .; clone size: .; J gene: TRBJ2-7; CDR3 protein: CASTFGGGSYEQYF; CDR3 DNA: TGTGCCAGCACCTTCGGGGGAGGTTCCTACGAGCAGTACTTC
V gene: TRBV30; CDR3 length: 15; D gene: .; clone size: once; J gene: TRBJ1-1; CDR3 protein: CAWSVSTGRGTEAFF; CDR3 DNA: TGTGCCTGGAGTGTCTCAACAGGGCGCGGAACTGAAGCTTTCTTT
V gene: TRBV2; CDR3 length: 11; D gene: .; clone size: .; J gene: TRBJ2-1; CDR3 protein: CASSALREQFF; CDR3 DNA: TGTGCCAGCTCTGCTTTGCGGGAGCAGTTCTTC
V gene: TRBV6-5; CDR3 length: 14; D gene: .; clone size: .; J gene: TRBJ2-7; CDR3 protein: CASSYDRFAYEQYF; CDR3 DNA: TGTGCCAGCAGTTACGACAGGTTTGCCTACGAGCAGTACTTC
V gene: TRBV6-6; CDR3 length: 15; D gene: TRBD1; clone size: once; J gene: TRBJ1-2; CDR3 protein: CASSYSGQGAVGYTF; CDR3 DNA: TGTGCCAGCAGTTACTCAGGGCAGGGGGCGGTTGGCTACACCTTC
V gene: TRBV27; CDR3 length: 15; D gene: TRBD2; clone size: .; J gene: TRBJ2-3; CDR3 protein: CASSSSGSSTDTQYF; CDR3 DNA: TGTGCCAGCAGTTCTAGCGGGAGTAGCACAGATACGCAGTATTTT
V gene: TRBV13; CDR3 length: 14; D gene: TRBD1; clone size: .; J gene: TRBJ1-2; CDR3 protein: CASSSDRGSDGYTF; CDR3 DNA: TGTGCCAGCAGCTCCGACAGGGGATCCGATGGCTACACCTTC
V gene: TRBV2; CDR3 length: 12; D gene: .; clone size: .; J gene: TRBJ2-2; CDR3 protein: CASTLDSGELFF; CDR3 DNA: TGTGCCAGCACCCTGGACTCCGGGGAGCTGTTTTTT